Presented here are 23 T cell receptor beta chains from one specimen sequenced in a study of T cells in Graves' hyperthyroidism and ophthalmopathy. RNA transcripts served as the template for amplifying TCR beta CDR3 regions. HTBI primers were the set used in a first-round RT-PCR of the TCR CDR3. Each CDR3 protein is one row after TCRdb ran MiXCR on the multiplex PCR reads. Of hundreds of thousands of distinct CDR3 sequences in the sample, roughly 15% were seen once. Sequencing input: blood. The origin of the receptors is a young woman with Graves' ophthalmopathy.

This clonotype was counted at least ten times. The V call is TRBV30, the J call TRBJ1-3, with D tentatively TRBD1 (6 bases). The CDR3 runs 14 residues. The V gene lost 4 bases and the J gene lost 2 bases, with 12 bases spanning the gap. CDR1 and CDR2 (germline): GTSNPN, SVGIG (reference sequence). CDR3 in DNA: TGTGCCTGGACCTACGGGGACACTGGAAACACCATATATTTT. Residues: CAWTYGDTGNTIYF.

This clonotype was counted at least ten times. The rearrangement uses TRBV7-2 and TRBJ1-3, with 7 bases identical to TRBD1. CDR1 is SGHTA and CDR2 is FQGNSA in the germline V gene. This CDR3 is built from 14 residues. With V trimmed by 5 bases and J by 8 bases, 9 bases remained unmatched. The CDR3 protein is CASSQSTGQYTIYF. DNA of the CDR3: TGTGCCAGCAGCCAATCGACAGGGCAGTACACCATATATTTT.

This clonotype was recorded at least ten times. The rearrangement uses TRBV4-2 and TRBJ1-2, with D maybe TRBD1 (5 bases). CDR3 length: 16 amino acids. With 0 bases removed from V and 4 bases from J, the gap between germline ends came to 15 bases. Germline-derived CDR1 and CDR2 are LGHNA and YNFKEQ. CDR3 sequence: CASSQELAGTSYGYTF. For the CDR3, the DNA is TGTGCCAGCAGCCAAGAGCTTGCAGGGACCAGCTATGGCTACACCTTC.

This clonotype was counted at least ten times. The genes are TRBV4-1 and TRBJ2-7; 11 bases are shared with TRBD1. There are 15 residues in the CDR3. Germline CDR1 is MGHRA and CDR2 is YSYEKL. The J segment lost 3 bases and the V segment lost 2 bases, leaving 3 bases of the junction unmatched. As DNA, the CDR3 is TGCGCCAGCAGCCAATCGGACAGGGGGCTCTACGAGCAGTACTTC. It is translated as CASSQSDRGLYEQYF.

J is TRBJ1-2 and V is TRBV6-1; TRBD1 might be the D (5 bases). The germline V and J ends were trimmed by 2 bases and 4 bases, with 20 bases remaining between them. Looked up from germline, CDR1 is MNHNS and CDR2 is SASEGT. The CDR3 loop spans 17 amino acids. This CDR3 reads CASSEPDSSTGAYGYTF. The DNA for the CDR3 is TGTGCCAGCAGTGAACCGGACTCCAGCACCGGGGCCTATGGCTACACCTTC.

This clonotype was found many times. The CDR3 DNA follows: TGTGCCAGCAGCTCCGGACTAGCGATGGCGAATGAGCAGTTCTTC. Its translation is CASSSGLAMANEQFF. The chain uses TRBV7-9 and TRBJ2-1; 9 bases are a match to TRBD2. J gave up 7 bases and V 4 bases, and 8 bases lay outside the gene matches. Germline CDR1 and CDR2: SEHNR and FQNEAQ (reference sequence). The length of the CDR3 is 15 residues.

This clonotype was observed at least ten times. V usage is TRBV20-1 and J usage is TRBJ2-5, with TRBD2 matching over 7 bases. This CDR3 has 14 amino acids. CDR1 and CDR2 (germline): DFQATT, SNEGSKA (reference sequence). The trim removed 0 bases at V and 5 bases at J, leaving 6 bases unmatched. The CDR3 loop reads CSARDGGDRETQYF. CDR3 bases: TGCAGTGCTAGAGATGGGGGGGACCGGGAGACCCAGTACTTC.

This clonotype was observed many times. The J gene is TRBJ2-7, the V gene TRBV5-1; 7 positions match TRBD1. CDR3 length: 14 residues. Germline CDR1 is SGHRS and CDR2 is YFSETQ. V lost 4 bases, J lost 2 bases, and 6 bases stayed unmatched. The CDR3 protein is CASSLRQGPYEQYF. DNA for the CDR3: TGCGCCAGCAGCCTACGACAGGGCCCCTACGAGCAGTACTTC.

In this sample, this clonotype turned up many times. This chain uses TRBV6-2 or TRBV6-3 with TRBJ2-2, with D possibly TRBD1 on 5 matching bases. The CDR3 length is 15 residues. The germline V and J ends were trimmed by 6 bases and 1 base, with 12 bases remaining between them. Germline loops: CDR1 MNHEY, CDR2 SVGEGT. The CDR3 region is CASSYPQENTGELFF. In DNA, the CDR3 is TGTGCCAGCAGCTACCCACAGGAGAACACCGGGGAGCTGTTTTTT.

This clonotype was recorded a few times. This chain's CDR3 is CASSYSPGTGLRSYEQYF. The CDR3 DNA sequence: TGTGCCAGCAGTTACTCACCCGGGACAGGCTTGAGGAGTTACGAGCAGTACTTC. This chain connects TRBV6-5 to TRBJ2-7; 8 bases are a match to TRBD1. In germline, CDR1 is MNHEY, CDR2 SVGAGI. Trimming cost V 0 bases and J 4 bases; bases outside gene matches: 14. The length of the CDR3 is 18 residues.

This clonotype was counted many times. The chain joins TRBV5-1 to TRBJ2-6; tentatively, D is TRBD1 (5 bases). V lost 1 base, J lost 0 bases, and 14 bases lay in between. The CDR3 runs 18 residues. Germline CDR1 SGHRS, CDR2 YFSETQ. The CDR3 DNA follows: TGCGCCAGCAGCTTGAGATCTCAGGGAAGCTCTGGGGCCAACGTCCTGACTTTC. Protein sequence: CASSLRSQGSSGANVLTF.

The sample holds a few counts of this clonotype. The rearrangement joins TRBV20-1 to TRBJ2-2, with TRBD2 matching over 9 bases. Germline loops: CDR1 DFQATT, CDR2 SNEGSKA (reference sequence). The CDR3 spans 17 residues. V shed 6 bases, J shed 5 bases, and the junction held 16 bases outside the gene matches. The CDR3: CSASTSGPSMGTGELFF. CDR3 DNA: TGCAGTGCCTCGACTAGCGGTCCGTCGATGGGGACCGGGGAGCTGTTTTTT.

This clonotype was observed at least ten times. The CDR3 reads CASLVQGLGKPQHF. The CDR3 DNA reads as TGTGCCAGCCTAGTTCAGGGGTTAGGTAAGCCCCAGCATTTT. The V call is TRBV28, the J call TRBJ1-5; possible D gene TRBD1, 6 bases. The length of the CDR3 is 14 residues. Trimming took 8 bases from V and 8 from J, leaving 19 bases between them. The germline V gene encodes CDR1 MDHEN and CDR2 SYDVKM.

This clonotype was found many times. DNA for the CDR3: TGTGCCAGCAGTCCGGGGGGGACAGGGGGCAACGAGCAGTACTTC. Protein: CASSPGGTGGNEQYF. The J gene is TRBJ2-7, the V gene TRBV12-3 or TRBV12-4, with 12 positions matching TRBD1. V trimming: 5 bases; J trimming: 5 bases; junction bases outside the gene matches: 7. The length of the CDR3 is 15 residues.

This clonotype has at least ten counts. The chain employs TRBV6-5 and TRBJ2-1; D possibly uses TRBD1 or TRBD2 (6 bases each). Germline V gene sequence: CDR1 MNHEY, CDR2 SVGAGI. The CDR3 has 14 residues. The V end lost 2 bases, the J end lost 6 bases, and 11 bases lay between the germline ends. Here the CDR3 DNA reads TGTGCCAGCAGTTACACGGGGGCCCGCAATGAGCAGTTCTTC. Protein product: CASSYTGARNEQFF.

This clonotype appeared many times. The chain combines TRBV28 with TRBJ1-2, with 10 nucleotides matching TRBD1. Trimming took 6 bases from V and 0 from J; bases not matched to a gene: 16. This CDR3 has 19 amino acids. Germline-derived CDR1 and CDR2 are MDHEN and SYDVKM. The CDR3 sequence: CASRLGQGVSLGANYGYTF. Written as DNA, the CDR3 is TGTGCCAGCAGACTAGGACAGGGGGTTTCTCTAGGAGCTAACTATGGCTACACCTTC.

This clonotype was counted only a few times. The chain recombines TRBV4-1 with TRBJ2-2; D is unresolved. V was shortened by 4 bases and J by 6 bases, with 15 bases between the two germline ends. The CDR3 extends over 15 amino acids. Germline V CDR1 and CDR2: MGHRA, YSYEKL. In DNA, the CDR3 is TGCGCCAGCAGCCCGACCAGTTCTCCTCCCGGGGAGCTGTTTTTT. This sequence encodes CASSPTSSPPGELFF.

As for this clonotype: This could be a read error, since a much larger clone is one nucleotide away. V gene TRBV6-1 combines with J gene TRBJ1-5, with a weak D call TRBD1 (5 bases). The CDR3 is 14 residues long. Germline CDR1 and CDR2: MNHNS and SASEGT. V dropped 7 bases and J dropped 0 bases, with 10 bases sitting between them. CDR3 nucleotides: TGTGCCAGCACCAGAACAGGTAGCAATCAGCCCCAGCATTTT. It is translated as CASTRTGSNQPQHF.

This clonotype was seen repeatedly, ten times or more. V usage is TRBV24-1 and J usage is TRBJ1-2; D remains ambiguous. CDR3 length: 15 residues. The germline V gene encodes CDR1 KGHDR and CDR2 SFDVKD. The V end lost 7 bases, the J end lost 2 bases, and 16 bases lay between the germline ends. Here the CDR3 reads CATSAGSSQNYGYTF. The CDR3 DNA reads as TGTGCCACCAGCGCCGGCAGTTCGCAGAACTATGGCTACACCTTC.

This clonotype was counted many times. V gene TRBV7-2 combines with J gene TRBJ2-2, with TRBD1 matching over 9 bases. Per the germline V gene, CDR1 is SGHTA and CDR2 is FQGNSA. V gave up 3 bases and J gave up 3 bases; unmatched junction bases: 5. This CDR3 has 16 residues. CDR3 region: CASSLSGTGYTGELFF. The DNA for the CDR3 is TGTGCCAGCAGCTTGAGTGGGACAGGGTACACCGGGGAGCTGTTTTTT.

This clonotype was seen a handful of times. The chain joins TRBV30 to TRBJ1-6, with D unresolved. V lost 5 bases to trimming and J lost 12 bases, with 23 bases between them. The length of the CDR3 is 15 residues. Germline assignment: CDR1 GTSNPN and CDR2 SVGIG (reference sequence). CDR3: CAWAGQGAPSGPLHF. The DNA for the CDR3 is TGTGCCTGGGCCGGCCAAGGCGCCCCCTCAGGACCCCTCCACTTT.

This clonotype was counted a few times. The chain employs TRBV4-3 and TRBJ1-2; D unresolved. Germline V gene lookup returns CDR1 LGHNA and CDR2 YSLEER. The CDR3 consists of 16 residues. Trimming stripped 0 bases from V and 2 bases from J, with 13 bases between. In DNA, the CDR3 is TGCGCCAGCAGCCAAGATAAGGAGGGAGAGAACTATGGCTACACCTTC. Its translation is CASSQDKEGENYGYTF.

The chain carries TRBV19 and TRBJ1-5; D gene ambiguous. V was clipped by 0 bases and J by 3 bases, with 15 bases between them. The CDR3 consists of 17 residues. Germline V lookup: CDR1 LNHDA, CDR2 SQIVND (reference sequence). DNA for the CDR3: TGTGCCAGTAGTATAGATCTAGGGATCGGGAACAATCAGCCCCAGCATTTT. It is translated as CASSIDLGIGNNQPQHF. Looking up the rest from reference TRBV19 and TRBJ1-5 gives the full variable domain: DGGITQSPKYLFRKEGQNVTLSCEQNLNHDAMYWYRQDPGQGLRLIYYSQIVNDFQKGDIAEGYSVSREKKESFPLTVTSAQKNPTAFYLCASSIDLGIGNNQPQHFGDGTRLSIL.